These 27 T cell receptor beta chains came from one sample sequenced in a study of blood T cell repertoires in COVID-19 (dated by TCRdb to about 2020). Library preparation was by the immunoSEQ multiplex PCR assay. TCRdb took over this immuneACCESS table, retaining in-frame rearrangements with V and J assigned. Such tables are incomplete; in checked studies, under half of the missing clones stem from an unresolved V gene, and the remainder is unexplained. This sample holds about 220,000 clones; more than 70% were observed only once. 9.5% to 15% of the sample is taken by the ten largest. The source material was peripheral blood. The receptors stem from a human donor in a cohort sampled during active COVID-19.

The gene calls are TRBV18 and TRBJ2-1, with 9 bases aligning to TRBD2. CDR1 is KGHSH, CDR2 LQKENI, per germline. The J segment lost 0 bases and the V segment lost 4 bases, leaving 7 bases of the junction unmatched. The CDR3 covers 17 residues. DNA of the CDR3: TGTGCCAGCTCACTTATGGGACTAGCCAGCTCCTACAATGAGCAGTTCTTC. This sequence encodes CASSLMGLASSYNEQFF.

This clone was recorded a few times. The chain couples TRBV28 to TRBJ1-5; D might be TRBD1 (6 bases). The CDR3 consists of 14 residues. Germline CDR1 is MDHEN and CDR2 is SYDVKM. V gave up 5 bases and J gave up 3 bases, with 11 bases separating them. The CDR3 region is CASSTRGPNQPQHF. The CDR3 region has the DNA TGTGCCAGCAGTACCAGGGGCCCCAATCAGCCCCAGCATTTT.

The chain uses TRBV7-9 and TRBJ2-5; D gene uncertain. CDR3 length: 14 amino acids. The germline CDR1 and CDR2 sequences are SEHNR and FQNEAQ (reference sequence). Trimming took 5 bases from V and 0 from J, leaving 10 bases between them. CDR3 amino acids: CASSPLLYQETQYF. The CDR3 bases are TGTGCCAGCAGCCCCCTCCTGTACCAAGAGACCCAGTACTTC.

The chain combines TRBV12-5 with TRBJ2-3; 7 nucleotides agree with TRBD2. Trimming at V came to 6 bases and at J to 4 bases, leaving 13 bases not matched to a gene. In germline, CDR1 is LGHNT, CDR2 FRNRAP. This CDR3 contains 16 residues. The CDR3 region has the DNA TGTGCTAGTGGGATGTCTGGCGGGAGTGTGTCAGATACGCAGTATTTT. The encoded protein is CASGMSGGSVSDTQYF. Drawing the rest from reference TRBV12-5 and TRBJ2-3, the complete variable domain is DARVTQTPRHKVTEMGQEVTMRCQPILGHNTVFWYRQTMMQGLELLAYFRNRAPLDDSGMPKDRFSAEMPDATLATLKIQPSEPRDSAVYFCASGMSGGSVSDTQYFGPGTRLTVL.

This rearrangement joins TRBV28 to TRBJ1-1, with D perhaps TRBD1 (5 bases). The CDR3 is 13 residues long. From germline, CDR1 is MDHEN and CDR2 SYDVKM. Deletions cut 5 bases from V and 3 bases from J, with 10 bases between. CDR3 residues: CASSLGGDTEAFF. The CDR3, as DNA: TGTGCCAGCAGTCTTGGGGGGGACACTGAAGCTTTCTTT. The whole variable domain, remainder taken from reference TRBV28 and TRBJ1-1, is DVKVTQSSRYLVKRTGEKVFLECVQDMDHENMFWYRQDPGLGLRLIYFSYDVKMKEKGDIPEGYSVSREKKERFSLILESASTNQTSMYLCASSLGGDTEAFFGQGTRLTVV.

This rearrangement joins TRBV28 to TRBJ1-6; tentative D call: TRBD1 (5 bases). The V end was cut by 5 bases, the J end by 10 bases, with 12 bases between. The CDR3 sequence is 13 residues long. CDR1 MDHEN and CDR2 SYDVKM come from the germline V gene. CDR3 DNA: TGTGCCAGCAGTATCAGGGTTCGGTCACCCCTCCACTTT. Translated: CASSIRVRSPLHF.

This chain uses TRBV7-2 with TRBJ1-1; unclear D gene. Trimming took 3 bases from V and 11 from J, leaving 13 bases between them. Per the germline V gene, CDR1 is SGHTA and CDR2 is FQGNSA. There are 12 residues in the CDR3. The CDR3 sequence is CASSFFEEVAFF. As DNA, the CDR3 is TGTGCCAGCAGCTTCTTCGAGGAAGTCGCTTTCTTT.

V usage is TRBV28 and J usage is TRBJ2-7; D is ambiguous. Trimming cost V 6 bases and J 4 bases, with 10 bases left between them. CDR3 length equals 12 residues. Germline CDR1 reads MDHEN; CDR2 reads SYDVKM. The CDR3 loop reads CASSPDSYEQYF. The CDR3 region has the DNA TGTGCCAGCAGCCCCGACTCTTACGAGCAGTACTTC.

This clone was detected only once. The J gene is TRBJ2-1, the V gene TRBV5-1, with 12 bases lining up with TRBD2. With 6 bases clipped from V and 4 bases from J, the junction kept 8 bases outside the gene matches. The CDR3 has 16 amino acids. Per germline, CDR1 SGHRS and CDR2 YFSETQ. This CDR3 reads CASTQVGTSGYNEQFF. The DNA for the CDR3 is TGCGCCAGCACCCAGGTTGGGACTAGCGGGTACAATGAGCAGTTCTTC.

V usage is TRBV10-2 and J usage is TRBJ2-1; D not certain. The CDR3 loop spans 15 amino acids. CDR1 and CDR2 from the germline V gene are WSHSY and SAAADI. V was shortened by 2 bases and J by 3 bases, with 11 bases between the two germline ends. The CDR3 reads CASSEIAERYNEQFF. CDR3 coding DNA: TGCGCCAGCAGTGAGATAGCAGAACGCTACAATGAGCAGTTCTTC.

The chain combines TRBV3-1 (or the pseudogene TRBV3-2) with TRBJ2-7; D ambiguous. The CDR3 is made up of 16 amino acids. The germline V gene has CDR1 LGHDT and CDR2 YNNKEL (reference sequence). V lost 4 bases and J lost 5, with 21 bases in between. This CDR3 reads CASSPLGEQESHEQYF. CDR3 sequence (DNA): TGTGCCAGCAGCCCACTGGGCGAGCAGGAAAGCCACGAGCAGTACTTC.

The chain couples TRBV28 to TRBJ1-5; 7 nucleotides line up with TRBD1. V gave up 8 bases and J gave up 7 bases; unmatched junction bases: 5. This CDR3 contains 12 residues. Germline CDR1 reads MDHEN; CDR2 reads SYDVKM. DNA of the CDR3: TGTGCCAGCCAGGGGGGTGACCAGCCCCAGCATTTT. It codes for CASQGGDQPQHF.

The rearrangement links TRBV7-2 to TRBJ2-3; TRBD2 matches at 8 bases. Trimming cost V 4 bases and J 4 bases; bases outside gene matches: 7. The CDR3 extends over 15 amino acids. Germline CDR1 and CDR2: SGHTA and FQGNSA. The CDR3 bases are TGTGCCAGCAGCTCCCGGGACGGGAGGGCAGATACGCAGTATTTT. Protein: CASSSRDGRADTQYF.

The CDR3 DNA follows: TGTGCCAGCAGTCTGGTGCAGGGCTATGGCTACACCTTC. This sequence encodes CASSLVQGYGYTF. V usage is TRBV28 and J usage is TRBJ1-2; the D gene is possibly TRBD1 (5 bases). Germline-derived CDR1 and CDR2 are MDHEN and SYDVKM. The CDR3 length is 13 residues. The V end was cut by 5 bases, the J end by 4 bases, with 11 bases between.

CDR3 coding DNA: TGTGCCAGCTCACCACTTGGACAGGGTAATCAGCCCCAGCATTTT. Translated: CASSPLGQGNQPQHF. The V and J genes are TRBV18 and TRBJ1-5, with 8 bases aligning to TRBD1. V shed 1 base, J shed 4 bases, and the junction held 3 bases outside the gene matches. CDR3 length: 15 residues. Germline CDR1 is KGHSH and CDR2 is LQKENI.

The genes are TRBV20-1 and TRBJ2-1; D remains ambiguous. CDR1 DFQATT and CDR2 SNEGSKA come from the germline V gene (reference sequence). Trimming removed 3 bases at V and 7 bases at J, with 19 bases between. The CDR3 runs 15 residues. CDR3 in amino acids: CSASNQARDLNEQFF. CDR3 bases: TGCAGTGCTAGTAACCAAGCAAGAGATCTAAATGAGCAGTTCTTC.

CDR3 DNA: TGTGCCAGCAGCGCGGGGGACATCGGGAGGGAGACCCAGTACTTC. This codes for CASSAGDIGRETQYF. The chain uses TRBV9 and TRBJ2-5, with D tentatively TRBD2 (7 bases). Germline V gives CDR1 SGDLS, CDR2 YYNGEE. Trimming left V 3 bases short and J 5 bases short, with 17 bases between. The CDR3 has 15 residues.

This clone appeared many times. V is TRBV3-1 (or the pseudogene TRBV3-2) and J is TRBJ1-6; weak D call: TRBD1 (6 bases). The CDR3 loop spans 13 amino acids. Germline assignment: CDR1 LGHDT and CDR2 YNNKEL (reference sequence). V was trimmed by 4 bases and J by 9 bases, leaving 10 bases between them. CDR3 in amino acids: CASSPRGSSPLHF. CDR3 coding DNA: TGTGCCAGCAGCCCCAGGGGAAGTTCACCCCTCCACTTT.

The chain's CDR3 is CASSAPGQLYEQYF. The CDR3 DNA follows: TGTGCCAGCAGCGCCCCGGGACAGCTGTACGAGCAGTACTTC. The chain is built from TRBV5-4 and TRBJ2-7, with 7 bases that match TRBD1. Trimming took 4 bases from V and 4 from J; bases not matched to a gene: 8. Germline lookup yields CDR1 SGHNT and CDR2 YYREEE (reference sequence). This CDR3 is 14 amino acids long.

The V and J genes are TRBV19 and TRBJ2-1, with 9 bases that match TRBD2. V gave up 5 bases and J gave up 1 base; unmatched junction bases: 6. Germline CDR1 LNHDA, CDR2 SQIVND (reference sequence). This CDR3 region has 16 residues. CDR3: CASSSVAGDSYNEQFF. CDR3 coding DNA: TGTGCCAGTAGTTCCGTAGCGGGAGATTCCTACAATGAGCAGTTCTTC.

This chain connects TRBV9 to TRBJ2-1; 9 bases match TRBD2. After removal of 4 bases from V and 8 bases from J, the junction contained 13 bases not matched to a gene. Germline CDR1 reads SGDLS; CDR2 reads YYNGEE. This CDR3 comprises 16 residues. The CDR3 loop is CASSPSSGLAVYEQFF. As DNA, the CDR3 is TGTGCCAGCAGCCCGAGCTCGGGACTAGCAGTCTATGAGCAGTTCTTC.

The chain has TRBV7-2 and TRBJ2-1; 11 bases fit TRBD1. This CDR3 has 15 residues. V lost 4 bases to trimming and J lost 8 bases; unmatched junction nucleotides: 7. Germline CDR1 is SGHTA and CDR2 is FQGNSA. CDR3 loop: CASSSPGQGGYEQFF. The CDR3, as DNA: TGTGCCAGCAGCTCTCCGGGACAGGGGGGATATGAGCAGTTCTTC.

The CDR3 protein is CASSSTGWEKLFF. The DNA of the CDR3 is TGTGCCAGCAGTTCTACAGGTTGGGAAAAACTGTTTTTT. The chain joins TRBV2 to TRBJ1-4, with D possibly being TRBD1 (5 bases). This CDR3 has 13 residues. Trimming took off 5 bases at V and 8 bases at J, with 12 bases between the two ends. CDR1 is SNHLY, CDR2 FYNNEI, per germline.

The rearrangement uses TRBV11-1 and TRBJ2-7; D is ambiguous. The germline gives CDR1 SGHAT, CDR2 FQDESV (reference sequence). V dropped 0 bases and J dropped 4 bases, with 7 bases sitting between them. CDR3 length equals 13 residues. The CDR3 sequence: CASSLASRYEQYF. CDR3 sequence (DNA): TGTGCCAGCAGCTTAGCGAGTCGTTACGAGCAGTACTTC.

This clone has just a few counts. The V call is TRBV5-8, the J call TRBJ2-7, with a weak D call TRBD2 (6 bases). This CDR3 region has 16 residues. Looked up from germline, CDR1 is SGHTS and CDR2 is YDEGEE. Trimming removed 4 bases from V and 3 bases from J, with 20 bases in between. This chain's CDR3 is CASSPGDLTSYYEQYF. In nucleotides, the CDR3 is TGTGCCAGCAGCCCGGGGGATCTGACTTCTTACTACGAGCAGTACTTC.

The CDR3 nucleotides are TGTGCCAGCAGCTTAAAGTTTGAGCGGGGGGGAAACATTCAGTACTTC. This encodes CASSLKFERGGNIQYF. This chain connects TRBV7-2 to TRBJ2-4; 10 bases are shared with TRBD2. Germline trimming cut 2 bases from V and 6 bases from J; bases unmatched to any gene: 7. Germline V CDR1 and CDR2: SGHTA, FQGNSA. This CDR3 is built from 16 residues.

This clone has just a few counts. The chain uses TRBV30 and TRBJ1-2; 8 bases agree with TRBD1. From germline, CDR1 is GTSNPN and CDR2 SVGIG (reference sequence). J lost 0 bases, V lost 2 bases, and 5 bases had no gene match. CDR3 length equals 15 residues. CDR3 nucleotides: TGTGCCTGGAGTCGGACAGGGTTTACTAACTATGGCTACACCTTC. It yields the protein CAWSRTGFTNYGYTF. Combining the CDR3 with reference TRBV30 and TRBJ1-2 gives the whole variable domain SQTIHQWPATLVQPVGSPLSLECTVEGTSNPNLYWYRQAAGRGLQLLFYSVGIGQISSEVPQNLSASRPQDRQFILSSKKLLLSDSGFYLCAWSRTGFTNYGYTFGSGTRLTVV.